A single sample gave rise to the 29 T cell receptor beta chains below, sequenced in a study of blood T cell repertoires in COVID-19. Sequencing was performed with immunoSEQ multiplex PCR; in TCRdb, only in-frame clones are kept and a portion is missing. The sample includes around 100,000 clones, 88% of them seen just once. Sequencing input: peripheral blood. The source of these receptors is a human donor in a cohort sampled during active COVID-19.

The CDR3 loop reads CAISPGLRNTEAFF. CDR3 in DNA: TGTGCCATCAGTCCGGGACTACGGAACACTGAAGCTTTCTTT. The chain has TRBV10-3 and TRBJ1-1, with a weak D call TRBD1 (5 bases). V gave up 5 bases and J gave up 1 base, with 11 bases separating them. The CDR3 sequence is 14 residues long. Germline lookup yields CDR1 ENHRY and CDR2 SYGVKD.

This clone was observed a single time. The chain couples TRBV11-3 to TRBJ1-1, with a tentative D call TRBD1 (6 bases). Per germline, CDR1 SGHNT and CDR2 YENEEA. Trimming pared 0 bases from V and 6 bases from J, leaving 8 bases between. The CDR3 extends over 13 amino acids. The DNA of the CDR3 is TGTGCCAGCAGCTTAGACCAGGGGTCTGAAGCTTTCTTT. Translating gives CASSLDQGSEAFF.

This rearrangement joins TRBV4-3 to TRBJ2-3, with 12 nucleotides matching TRBD2. The ends lost 0 bases at V and 2 bases at J; junction bases unmatched: 9. The CDR3 consists of 19 residues. CDR1 is LGHNA, CDR2 YSLEER, per germline. CDR3 coding DNA: TGCGCCAGCAGCCAAGATCTTCTAGCGGGAGGGTCTGTCACAGATACGCAGTATTTT. Amino acid sequence: CASSQDLLAGGSVTDTQYF.

This clone has just one count. The rearrangement uses TRBV5-1 and TRBJ2-3; possibly TRBD2 for D (5 bases). CDR3 length equals 16 residues. Germline values: CDR1 SGHRS, CDR2 YFSETQ. The ends were cut back, 4 bases at V and 5 bases at J, with 20 bases in the middle. The CDR3 reads CASSHGIKGGQDTQYF. CDR3 bases: TGCGCCAGCAGCCATGGAATTAAAGGAGGCCAAGATACGCAGTATTTT.

This clone was observed at least ten times. DNA for the CDR3: TGTGCCACCCTTAGCGGGAGGTCCTACAATGAGCAGTTCTTC. Protein sequence: CATLSGRSYNEQFF. This chain connects TRBV19 to TRBJ2-1, with 10 bases that match TRBD2. Trimming cost V 10 bases and J 1 base; bases outside gene matches: 4. The germline CDR1 and CDR2 sequences are LNHDA and SQIVND (reference sequence). CDR3 length: 14 residues.

The rearrangement uses TRBV6-1 and TRBJ2-1, with TRBD1 as a possible D gene (5 bases). The germline CDR1 and CDR2 sequences are MNHNS and SASEGT. V lost 2 bases to trimming and J lost 0 bases, with 17 bases between them. The CDR3 sequence is 18 residues long. The CDR3 sequence: CASSEWLGAASSYNEQFF. Written as DNA, the CDR3 is TGTGCCAGCAGTGAATGGCTTGGGGCTGCGAGCTCCTACAATGAGCAGTTCTTC.

The chain is built from TRBV9 and TRBJ1-5, with D unresolved. The germline CDR1 and CDR2 sequences are SGDLS and YYNGEE. Trimming pared 0 bases from V and 3 bases from J, leaving 4 bases between. The CDR3 spans 13 residues. The CDR3 protein is CASSVAPNQPQHF. The CDR3 bases are TGTGCCAGCAGCGTAGCTCCCAATCAGCCCCAGCATTTT.

V gene TRBV9 combines with J gene TRBJ2-3, with D tentatively TRBD1 (9 bases). This CDR3 region has 21 residues. Per the germline V gene, CDR1 is SGDLS and CDR2 is YYNGEE. Deletions cut 0 bases from V and 3 bases from J, with 29 bases between. The CDR3 coding sequence is TGTGCCAGCAGCGTAGTGGGACAGGGAAGAGCGGCGGGAGGAAAGACAGATACGCAGTATTTT. Translating gives CASSVVGQGRAAGGKTDTQYF.

This chain connects TRBV5-1 to TRBJ2-7; 8 nucleotides align to TRBD1. Germline-derived CDR1 and CDR2 are SGHRS and YFSETQ. The J segment lost 4 bases and the V segment lost 0 bases, leaving 6 bases of the junction unmatched. This CDR3 comprises 15 residues. The CDR3 DNA reads TGCGCCAGCAGCTTGGCCGGACAGGGAAATTACGAGCAGTACTTC. Translation: CASSLAGQGNYEQYF.

The chain is built from TRBV30 and TRBJ2-5; D not resolved. The CDR3 contains 13 residues. CDR1 is GTSNPN, CDR2 SVGIG, per germline (reference sequence). Trimming stripped 0 bases from V and 4 bases from J, with 9 bases between. CDR3 nucleotide sequence: TGTGCCTGGAGTGTACACCTTATAGAGACCCAGTACTTC. Translating it yields CAWSVHLIETQYF.

The V call is TRBV27, the J call TRBJ2-1, with TRBD2 identical over 11 bases. Germline values: CDR1 MNHEY, CDR2 SMNVEV (reference sequence). This CDR3 comprises 14 residues. Trimming removed 5 bases from V and 8 bases from J; junction bases left unmatched: 5. For the CDR3, the DNA is TGTGCCAGCAGTCGCCTAGCGGGGGGCGATGAGCAGTTCTTC. Encoded protein: CASSRLAGGDEQFF.

The rearrangement uses TRBV5-1 and TRBJ2-5; tentatively, D is TRBD1 (5 bases). Trimming took 4 bases from V and 4 from J, leaving 23 bases between them. CDR1 is SGHRS and CDR2 is YFSETQ in the germline V gene. This CDR3 spans 17 amino acids. CDR3 sequence (DNA): TGCGCCAGCAGCCTCGCCCGGACAAATAGGAAAAGAGAGACCCAGTACTTC. Translating it yields CASSLARTNRKRETQYF.

The chain employs TRBV19 and TRBJ2-5, with a weak D call TRBD1 (8 bases). The V and J ends lost 5 bases and 3 bases respectively, with 13 bases between them. Germline assignment: CDR1 LNHDA and CDR2 SQIVND (reference sequence). The CDR3 runs to 14 residues. The CDR3 DNA sequence: TGTGCCAGTAGTGCTACAGGGGGGGAAGAGACCCAGTACTTC. Encoded protein: CASSATGGEETQYF.

The chain carries TRBV24-1 and TRBJ2-3; tentative D call: TRBD1 (6 bases). Trimming left V 12 bases short and J 3 bases short, with 18 bases between. The CDR3 has 14 residues. Germline assignment: CDR1 KGHDR and CDR2 SFDVKD. Here the CDR3 reads CALGWGRRTDTQYF. DNA for the CDR3: TGTGCCTTGGGCTGGGGGCGGCGGACAGATACGCAGTATTTT.

The chain uses TRBV5-1 and TRBJ2-7, with unresolved D. This CDR3 is built from 14 residues. V lost 5 bases and J 2 bases, leaving 14 bases between the germline ends. Germline V gene data show CDR1 as SGHRS and CDR2 as YFSETQ. The DNA of the CDR3 is TGCGCCAGCAGGCCGCTAGGCGGCCCCTACGAGCAGTACTTC. Translating gives CASRPLGGPYEQYF.

This clone was counted a single time. The V call is TRBV7-2, the J call TRBJ2-5; the D gene is possibly TRBD1 (6 bases). The CDR3 covers 15 residues. Deletions cut 6 bases from V and 1 base from J, with 15 bases between. CDR1 and CDR2 from the germline V gene are SGHTA and FQGNSA. CDR3 amino acids: CASSYTGQTQETQYF. CDR3 DNA: TGTGCCAGCAGTTATACCGGACAGACCCAAGAGACCCAGTACTTC.

This chain joins TRBV29-1 and TRBJ2-3, with TRBD1 as a possible D gene (6 bases). The length of the CDR3 is 13 residues. V gave up 4 bases and J gave up 3 bases, with 11 bases separating them. Germline-derived CDR1 and CDR2 are SQVTM and ANQGSEA. CDR3 amino acids: CSVVGGKTDTQYF. Here the CDR3 DNA reads TGCAGCGTTGTAGGGGGTAAAACAGATACGCAGTATTTT.

The chain uses TRBV5-1 and TRBJ1-1; TRBD1 matches 10 bases. This CDR3 comprises 15 residues. J lost 5 bases, V lost 4 bases, and 8 bases had no gene match. Germline values: CDR1 SGHRS, CDR2 YFSETQ. The DNA of the CDR3 is TGCGCCAGCAGCCCCAACCGGGACAGGGGTACTGAAGCTTTCTTT. It is translated as CASSPNRDRGTEAFF.

This clone has only a few counts. The V call is TRBV27, the J call TRBJ1-1; D remains ambiguous. Trimming left V 6 bases short and J 1 base short, with 6 bases between. In germline, CDR1 is MNHEY, CDR2 SMNVEV (reference sequence). CDR3 length equals 12 residues. CDR3 nucleotides: TGTGCCAGCAGCCCTAAGAACACTGAAGCTTTCTTT. Translation gives CASSPKNTEAFF.

On this clone itself: Relative to the germline gene, one junction end is altered; a read error may explain this. This sequence joins TRBV19 and TRBJ1-2; TRBD1 agrees at 8 bases. Germline CDR1 LNHDA, CDR2 SQIVND (reference sequence). The CDR3 covers 14 residues. Written as DNA, the CDR3 is TGTGCCAGTAGTGTAGACAGGGGCAACTATGGCTACACCTTC. Translation: CASSVDRGNYGYTF.

This chain joins TRBV27 and TRBJ2-1; a weak D match, TRBD2 (5 bases). Germline assignment: CDR1 MNHEY and CDR2 SMNVEV (reference sequence). CDR3 length: 14 amino acids. Trimming shortened V by 5 bases and J by 0 bases, and 8 bases separated the two germline ends. In nucleotides, the CDR3 is TGTGCCAGCAGTCGTGGGAGCTCCTACAATGAGCAGTTCTTC. It encodes CASSRGSSYNEQFF.

This chain links TRBV7-2 with TRBJ2-7; 7 bases match TRBD2. Germline CDR1 is SGHTA and CDR2 is FQGNSA. The CDR3 contains 15 residues. After removal of 5 bases from V and 0 bases from J, the junction contained 7 bases not matched to a gene. CDR3 in amino acids: CASSLSGMSSYEQYF. The DNA for the CDR3 is TGTGCCAGCAGCCTGAGCGGGATGAGCTCCTACGAGCAGTACTTC.

The J gene is TRBJ1-5, the V gene TRBV6-5; D is perhaps TRBD1 (5 bases). The germline V and J ends were trimmed by 1 base and 0 bases, with 7 bases remaining between them. Germline V CDR1 and CDR2: MNHEY, SVGAGI. This CDR3 comprises 15 residues. The CDR3 DNA reads TGTGCCAGCAGTTACTTCAGGGATAGCAATCAGCCCCAGCATTTT. It yields the protein CASSYFRDSNQPQHF.

This chain uses TRBV27 with TRBJ2-2, with D unclear. V lost 7 bases to trimming and J lost 0 bases, with 12 bases between them. The CDR3 is 15 amino acids. Germline values: CDR1 MNHEY, CDR2 SMNVEV (reference sequence). This CDR3 is CASNRYSSNTGELFF. CDR3 DNA sequence: TGTGCCAGCAATAGGTACAGCTCGAACACCGGGGAGCTGTTTTTT.

V is TRBV6-5 and J is TRBJ1-6, with a tentative D call TRBD1 (6 bases). Germline V CDR1 and CDR2: MNHEY, SVGAGI. This CDR3 comprises 14 residues. Trimming shortened V by 6 bases and J by 9 bases, and 15 bases separated the two germline ends. CDR3 coding DNA: TGTGCCAGCAGAGACTCATCAGGGGCTTCACCCCTCCACTTT. It is translated as CASRDSSGASPLHF.

The chain is built from TRBV2 and TRBJ2-7; 12 bases are shared with TRBD2. This CDR3 comprises 14 residues. J gave up 5 bases and V 5 bases, and 4 bases lay outside the gene matches. Germline loops: CDR1 SNHLY, CDR2 FYNNEI. This CDR3 is CASSLRLAGDEQYF. The CDR3 nucleotides are TGTGCCAGCAGTTTAAGACTAGCGGGAGACGAGCAGTACTTC.

The V and J genes are TRBV28 and TRBJ1-1; 7 bases are a match to TRBD1. The ends lost 7 bases at V and 11 bases at J; junction bases unmatched: 19. Germline V gives CDR1 MDHEN, CDR2 SYDVKM. The CDR3 contains 15 residues. The CDR3 DNA reads TGTGCCAGCATCCTTCCGGGACAGCGAAATACGGGTGCTTTCTTT. Translated: CASILPGQRNTGAFF.

CDR3 in DNA: TGTGCCAGCAGTCCCAATGACAGGGGAAGAATAGATACGCAGTATTTT. Translated, it gives CASSPNDRGRIDTQYF. The chain recombines TRBV28 with TRBJ2-3; 8 nucleotides agree with TRBD1. The junction had 12 bases not matched to a gene; V was cut back by 5 bases and J by 5 bases. There are 16 residues in the CDR3. Looked up from germline, CDR1 is MDHEN and CDR2 is SYDVKM. The full variable domain, with the rest looked up from reference TRBV28 and TRBJ2-3, is DVKVTQSSRYLVKRTGEKVFLECVQDMDHENMFWYRQDPGLGLRLIYFSYDVKMKEKGDIPEGYSVSREKKERFSLILESASTNQTSMYLCASSPNDRGRIDTQYFGPGTRLTVL.

The V call is TRBV6-5, the J call TRBJ2-7; 11 bases agree with TRBD1. CDR1 is MNHEY and CDR2 is SVGAGI in the germline V gene. V trimming: 5 bases; J trimming: 2 bases; junction bases outside the gene matches: 2. CDR3 size: 14 residues. DNA of the CDR3: TGTGCCAGCAGTAGGGGACAGGGGGCCTACGAGCAGTACTTC. Its protein product is CASSRGQGAYEQYF.